This paragraph reports one TCR beta chain. As yet, its antigen is unknown. The record originates from a study of blood T cells in healthy people across ages. For the study at large: Per every two T cells, about one barcoded beta molecule was captured by template switching. The study, taken as a whole, reports: It was found that TCR beta diversity correlated strongly with the percentage of naive T cells. More naive CD4+ cells and higher diversity were found in long-lived than in aged donors.

It was with a sample-barcoded 5' primer and a J-beta primer mix that a second PCR of about 6 to 12 cycles was run. TCRdb called the 5' RACE reads again in MiXCR, with one record for every CDR3 protein. The table lists approximately 320,000 distinct CDR3 sequences, 27% of them singletons, with 25% to 35% in the top ten. The sample taken for sequencing was blood. The sequence was collected from a woman aged 70-85 years in good health.

This CDR3 reads CASSLEASVETQYF. The CDR3 nucleotides read TGTGCCAGCAGCTTAGAGGCTAGTGTTGAGACCCAGTACTTC. This chain links TRBV7-2 with TRBJ2-5; D gene unclear. Per the germline V gene, CDR1 is SGHTA and CDR2 is FQGNSA. The length of the CDR3 is 14 residues. The V end was cut by 1 base, the J end by 5 bases, with 11 bases between.